These T cell receptor beta chains were read from a single sample in a study of cytomegalovirus exposure and HLA in healthy donors. The assay was immunoSEQ multiplex PCR, and TCRdb's table has in-frame clones only and misses some. The sample has some 90,000 clones, around nine tenths seen once. The sequencing input was PBMCs. The receptor set was obtained from a woman under 40 in good health and CMV-seronegative. The CDR3 runs from the conserved cysteine through the conserved F or W. Each record gives: V gene, J gene, D gene, CDR3 length, clone size, CDR3 DNA, CDR3 protein. The D gene is left open where the match is weak. Clone sizes are given selectively: once, few, many, or a class where the clone is expanded.

V: TRBV5-1
J: TRBJ2-1
D: .
length: 15
size: few
DNA: TGCGCCAGCAGCTTAGGTGGCGGGGACTACAATGAGCAGTTCTTC
CDR3: CASSLGGGDYNEQFF

V: TRBV19
J: TRBJ2-1
D: TRBD2
length: 15
size: .
DNA: TGTGCCAGTAACCGCGGGACTAGCGCGTACAATGAGCAGTTCTTC
CDR3: CASNRGTSAYNEQFF

V: TRBV6-5
J: TRBJ2-3
D: TRBD2
length: 15
size: .
DNA: TGTGCCAGCAGTTCGGGACTAGCGGGAGTAGATACGCAGTATTTT
CDR3: CASSSGLAGVDTQYF

V: TRBV9
J: TRBJ1-5
D: .
length: 13
size: .
DNA: TGTGCCAGCAGCGCCAGGGAAGGTCAGCCCCAGCATTTT
CDR3: CASSAREGQPQHF

V: TRBV27
J: TRBJ2-1
D: TRBD1
length: 15
size: .
DNA: TGTGCCAGCAGTCGGGACAGGTACTCCTACAATGAGCAGTTCTTC
CDR3: CASSRDRYSYNEQFF

V: TRBV15
J: TRBJ1-1
D: .
length: 14
size: .
DNA: TGTGCCACCAGCAGGAGACAGTTCTCCACTGAAGCTTTCTTT
CDR3: CATSRRQFSTEAFF

V: TRBV5-4
J: TRBJ1-2
D: .
length: 13
size: .
DNA: TGTGCCAGCAGCTTGAAAGGGGCGTATGGCTACACCTTC
CDR3: CASSLKGAYGYTF

V: TRBV25-1
J: TRBJ1-1
D: TRBD1
length: 12
size: .
DNA: TGTGCCAGCAGTGGAGGACAGGGGCACGCTTTCTTT
CDR3: CASSGGQGHAFF

V: TRBV11-1
J: TRBJ1-1
D: .
length: 13
size: .
DNA: TGTGCCAGCCGGCGGGGTACCGGTCGAGATGCTTTCTTT
CDR3: CASRRGTGRDAFF

V: TRBV19
J: TRBJ1-5
D: TRBD1
length: 13
size: .
DNA: TGTGCCAGTAGTCCAGGGGGCAAGCAGCCCCAGCATTTT
CDR3: CASSPGGKQPQHF

V: TRBV5-6
J: TRBJ2-7
D: .
length: 13
size: once
DNA: TGTGCCAGCAGCTTGGGCATAGCCTACGAGCAGTACTTC
CDR3: CASSLGIAYEQYF

V: TRBV27
J: TRBJ2-5
D: .
length: 12
size: .
DNA: TGTGCCAGCAGTCATGGAGGAGAGACCCAGTACTTC
CDR3: CASSHGGETQYF

V: TRBV5-4
J: TRBJ1-2
D: TRBD1
length: 15
size: .
DNA: TGTGCCAGCAGTTCTACAGGGGGTGCTAACTATGGCTACACCTTC
CDR3: CASSSTGGANYGYTF

V: TRBV2
J: TRBJ2-1
D: .
length: 19
size: .
DNA: TGTGCCAGCACCCTAAAGAGAGGGACAACTAAATCAGGGTACAATGAGCAGTTCTTC
CDR3: CASTLKRGTTKSGYNEQFF

V: TRBV19
J: TRBJ1-5
D: .
length: 13
size: .
DNA: TGTGCCACCCTGGGACAACGCAATCAGCCCCAGCATTTT
CDR3: CATLGQRNQPQHF

V: TRBV15
J: TRBJ2-7
D: .
length: 13
size: once
DNA: TGTGCCACCAGCAGGGGTGGGCTATACGAGCAGTACTTC
CDR3: CATSRGGLYEQYF

V: TRBV5-4
J: TRBJ2-7
D: TRBD1
length: 14
size: .
DNA: TGTGCCAGCAGCGCGGACAGGGCCCCGTACGAGCAGTACTTC
CDR3: CASSADRAPYEQYF

V: TRBV11-2
J: TRBJ2-7
D: TRBD1
length: 17
size: .
DNA: TGTGCCAGCAGCTTACCCCTACGGACAGGTTCCGCCTGGGAGCAGTACTTC
CDR3: CASSLPLRTGSAWEQYF

V: TRBV20-1
J: TRBJ1-2
D: .
length: 9
size: .
DNA: TGCAGTGCTGCAGGTGGCTACACCTTC
CDR3: CSAAGGYTF

V: TRBV5-1
J: TRBJ2-7
D: .
length: 13
size: .
DNA: TGCGCCAGCAGCTTGGCCGCCAGCTACGAGCAGTACTTC
CDR3: CASSLAASYEQYF

V: TRBV5-1
J: TRBJ2-7
D: TRBD1
length: 16
size: .
DNA: TGCGCCAGCAGCTTGGACGGGACAGGGCTTTATTACGAGCAGTACTTC
CDR3: CASSLDGTGLYYEQYF

V: TRBV9
J: TRBJ2-5
D: TRBD1
length: 16
size: .
DNA: TGTGCCAGCAGCCTCGGACAGGTTTCGTACCAAGAGACCCAGTACTTC
CDR3: CASSLGQVSYQETQYF

V: TRBV7-9
J: TRBJ2-7
D: TRBD1
length: 18
size: .
DNA: TGTGCCAGCAGCCCACCACTCCCGAACGGGACAGAGTCCTACGAGCAGTACTTC
CDR3: CASSPPLPNGTESYEQYF

V: TRBV11-2
J: TRBJ2-7
D: .
length: 11
size: .
DNA: TGTGCCAGCAGCTCCCGCTACGAGCAGTACTTC
CDR3: CASSSRYEQYF

V: TRBV19
J: TRBJ1-1
D: .
length: 11
size: .
DNA: TGTGCCAGTAAAGGGGTCACTGAAGCTTTCTTT
CDR3: CASKGVTEAFF

V: TRBV4-1
J: TRBJ1-2
D: TRBD1
length: 15
size: .
DNA: TGCGCCAGCAGACTTGACAGGGGGATTAACTATGGCTACACCTTC
CDR3: CASRLDRGINYGYTF

V: TRBV4-3
J: TRBJ1-2
D: .
length: 17
size: .
DNA: TGCGCCAGCAGCCAATCAACCGGCGCCGGGAGCACCTATGGCTACACCTTC
CDR3: CASSQSTGAGSTYGYTF

V: TRBV29-1
J: TRBJ1-1
D: .
length: 17
size: .
DNA: TGCAGCGCCGCCGGGGGAGGATTAATACGGAGTAACACTGAAGCTTTCTTT
CDR3: CSAAGGGLIRSNTEAFF

V: TRBV29-1
J: TRBJ2-1
D: .
length: 15
size: .
DNA: TGCAGCGTTGAGAGCGGAACGGGAGTCTACAATGAGCAGTTCTTC
CDR3: CSVESGTGVYNEQFF

V: TRBV10-1
J: TRBJ1-5
D: .
length: 18
size: .
DNA: TGCGCCAGCAGTGCCACAGGTAGGGGAAGCTATAGCAATCAGCCCCAGCATTTT
CDR3: CASSATGRGSYSNQPQHF

V: TRBV5-1
J: TRBJ2-5
D: TRBD2
length: 16
size: .
DNA: TGCGCCAGCACCTCAACTAGCGGGGGGAAACAAGAGACCCAGTACTTC
CDR3: CASTSTSGGKQETQYF

V: TRBV7-8
J: TRBJ1-5
D: .
length: 16
size: .
DNA: TGTGCCAGCAGCTTAGGAAGCCATGATAGCAATCAGCCCCAGCATTTT
CDR3: CASSLGSHDSNQPQHF

V: TRBV6-6
J: TRBJ1-2
D: .
length: 14
size: .
DNA: TGTGCCAGCAGCGCGACCCGCGGGGGCTATGGCTACACCTTC
CDR3: CASSATRGGYGYTF

V: TRBV7-2
J: TRBJ1-1
D: .
length: 13
size: .
DNA: TGTGCCAGCAGCCAGTCAGGGTCTTCTGAAGCTTTCTTT
CDR3: CASSQSGSSEAFF

V: TRBV7-6
J: TRBJ2-7
D: TRBD2
length: 15
size: .
DNA: TGTGCCAGCAGCCTTGGACTAGCGGGAACCTACGAGCAGTACTTC
CDR3: CASSLGLAGTYEQYF

V: TRBV18
J: TRBJ1-1
D: .
length: 13
size: .
DNA: TGTGCCAGCTCAGTGACTCAGAACACTGAAGCTTTCTTT
CDR3: CASSVTQNTEAFF

V: TRBV4-2
J: TRBJ1-4
D: .
length: 14
size: .
DNA: TGTGCCAGCAGCCAAGTAGCTGGTGAGGAAAAACTGTTTTTT
CDR3: CASSQVAGEEKLFF

V: TRBV5-1
J: TRBJ2-3
D: TRBD1
length: 15
size: .
DNA: TGCGCCAGCAGTTTTGGGACAGGGAGAGGGGATACGCAGTATTTT
CDR3: CASSFGTGRGDTQYF

V: TRBV7-9
J: TRBJ2-7
D: .
length: 13
size: .
DNA: TGTGCCAGCAGCTCTCCGGGCTCCTACGAGCAGTACTTC
CDR3: CASSSPGSYEQYF

V: TRBV7-8
J: TRBJ1-1
D: .
length: 14
size: .
DNA: TGTGCCAGCAGCTTTTTCGCGGGCGGCCCCGGAGCTTTCTTT
CDR3: CASSFFAGGPGAFF

V: TRBV6-4
J: TRBJ1-5
D: TRBD1
length: 16
size: .
DNA: TGTGCCAGCGTCGCGATAGGGGGCGTAGGCAATCAGCCCCAGCATTTT
CDR3: CASVAIGGVGNQPQHF

V: TRBV5-1
J: TRBJ2-3
D: TRBD1
length: 14
size: .
DNA: TGCGCCAGCAGTTCCAGGGGGCCGGTAGATACGCAGTATTTT
CDR3: CASSSRGPVDTQYF

V: TRBV28
J: TRBJ2-6
D: TRBD1
length: 17
size: .
DNA: TGTGCCAGCAGTTTAAGGGGGCTAGCTACTGGGGCCAACGTCCTGACTTTC
CDR3: CASSLRGLATGANVLTF

V: TRBV4-2
J: TRBJ2-2
D: .
length: 14
size: .
DNA: TGTGCCAGCAGCCAAGGACAAAGCACCGGGGAGCTGTTTTTT
CDR3: CASSQGQSTGELFF

V: TRBV10-2
J: TRBJ1-1
D: .
length: 15
size: .
DNA: TGCGCCAGCAGTGATCGGGGGAATTCGAACACTGAAGCTTTCTTT
CDR3: CASSDRGNSNTEAFF

V: TRBV18
J: TRBJ2-6
D: .
length: 15
size: .
DNA: TGTGCCAGCTCTCGAGCAGGGTCTGGGGCCAACGTCCTGACTTTC
CDR3: CASSRAGSGANVLTF

V: TRBV9
J: TRBJ2-3
D: .
length: 14
size: .
DNA: TGTGCCAGCAGCGTAGTACTTCCAACAGATACGCAGTATTTT
CDR3: CASSVVLPTDTQYF

V: TRBV28
J: TRBJ1-5
D: TRBD1
length: 15
size: .
DNA: TGTGCCAGCAGCAGAACGGGACAGCCGTGGCAGCCCCAGCATTTT
CDR3: CASSRTGQPWQPQHF